The sequence of this T cell receptor (beta chain) was determined in a study of T-cell reconstitution after alpha-beta-depleted transplantation in children. The table lists this clonotype with a few counts. Preparing the TCRbeta library involved the use of unique molecular identifiers. TCRdb re-called the PCR reads through MiXCR, storing one row per CDR3 protein. The sample lists approximately 400,000 distinct CDR3 sequences, approximately 11% occurring once. V shed 1 base and J 4 bases; nucleotides not matched to a gene: 7. The CDR3 consists of 17 residues. Germline V gene data show CDR1 as LGHNA and CDR2 as YNFKEQ.

The sample in question was PBMCs from the stem cell graft donor, obtained from the stem cell graft. The TCR sequence derives from a human donor who donated a stem cell graft to a child with acute myeloid leukemia. The V and J genes are TRBV4-2 and TRBJ2-3; TRBD2 matches 11 bases. The CDR3 sequence: CASSQAIGTSGPDTQYF. CDR3 in DNA: TGTGCCAGCAGCCAAGCCATCGGGACTAGCGGTCCAGATACGCAGTATTTT.